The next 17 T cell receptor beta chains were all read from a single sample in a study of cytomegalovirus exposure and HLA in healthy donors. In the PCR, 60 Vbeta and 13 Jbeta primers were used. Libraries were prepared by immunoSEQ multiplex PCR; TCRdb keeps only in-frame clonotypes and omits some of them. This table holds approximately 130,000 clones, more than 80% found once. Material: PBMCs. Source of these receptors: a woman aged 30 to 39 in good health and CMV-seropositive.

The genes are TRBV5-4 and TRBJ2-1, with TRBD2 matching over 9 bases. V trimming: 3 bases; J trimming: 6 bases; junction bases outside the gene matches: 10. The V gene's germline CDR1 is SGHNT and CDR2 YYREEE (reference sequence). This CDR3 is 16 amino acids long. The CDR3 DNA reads TGTGCCAGCAGCTCACCCGCGGGAGGGCCCTCCAATGAGCAGTTCTTC. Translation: CASSSPAGGPSNEQFF.

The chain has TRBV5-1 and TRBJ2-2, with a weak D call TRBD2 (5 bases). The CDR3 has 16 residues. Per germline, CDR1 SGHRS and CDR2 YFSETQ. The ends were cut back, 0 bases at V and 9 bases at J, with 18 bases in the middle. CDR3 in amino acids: CASSLGTGIPHRELFF. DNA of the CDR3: TGCGCCAGCAGCTTGGGTACCGGGATCCCACACAGGGAGCTGTTTTTT.

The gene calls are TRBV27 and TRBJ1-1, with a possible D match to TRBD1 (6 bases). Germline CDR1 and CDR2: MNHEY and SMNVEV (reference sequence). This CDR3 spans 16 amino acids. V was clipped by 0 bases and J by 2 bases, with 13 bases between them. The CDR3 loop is CASSLSATGINTEAFF. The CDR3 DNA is TGTGCCAGCAGTTTATCGGCTACAGGGATTAACACTGAAGCTTTCTTT.

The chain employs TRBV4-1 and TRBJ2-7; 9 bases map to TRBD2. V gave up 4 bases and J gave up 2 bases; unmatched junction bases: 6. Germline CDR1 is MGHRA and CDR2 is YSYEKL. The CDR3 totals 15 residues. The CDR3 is CASSRLAGTPYEQYF. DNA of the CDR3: TGCGCCAGCAGCCGGCTAGCGGGAACCCCCTACGAGCAGTACTTC.

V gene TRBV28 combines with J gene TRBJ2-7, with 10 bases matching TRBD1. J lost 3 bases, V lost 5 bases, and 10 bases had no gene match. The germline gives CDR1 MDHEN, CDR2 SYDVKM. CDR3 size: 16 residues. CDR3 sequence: CASSPSPGQGRYEQYF. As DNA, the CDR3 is TGTGCCAGCAGTCCCTCTCCGGGACAGGGGCGCTACGAGCAGTACTTC. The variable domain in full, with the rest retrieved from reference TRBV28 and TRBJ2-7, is DVKVTQSSRYLVKRTGEKVFLECVQDMDHENMFWYRQDPGLGLRLIYFSYDVKMKEKGDIPEGYSVSREKKERFSLILESASTNQTSMYLCASSPSPGQGRYEQYFGPGTRLTVT.

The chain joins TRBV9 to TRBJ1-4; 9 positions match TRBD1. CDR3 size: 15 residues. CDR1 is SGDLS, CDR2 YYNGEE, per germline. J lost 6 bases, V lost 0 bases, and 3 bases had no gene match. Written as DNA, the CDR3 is TGTGCCAGCAGCGTAGAAGGGACAGGGCATGAAAAACTGTTTTTT. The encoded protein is CASSVEGTGHEKLFF.

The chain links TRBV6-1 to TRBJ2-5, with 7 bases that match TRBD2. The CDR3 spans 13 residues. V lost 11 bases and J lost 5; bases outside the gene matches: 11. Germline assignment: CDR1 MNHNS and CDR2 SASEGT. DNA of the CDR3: TGTGCCGGCCGGGGAGGGGTGCGCGAGACCCAGTACTTC. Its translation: CAGRGGVRETQYF.

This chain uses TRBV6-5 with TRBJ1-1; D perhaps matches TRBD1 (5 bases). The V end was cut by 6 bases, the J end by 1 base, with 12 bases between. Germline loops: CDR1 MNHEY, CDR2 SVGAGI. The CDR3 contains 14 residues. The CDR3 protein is CASSMGGENTEAFF. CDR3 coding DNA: TGTGCCAGCAGCATGGGGGGGGAGAACACTGAAGCTTTCTTT.

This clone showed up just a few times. As DNA, the CDR3 is TGTGCCAGCAGCTTGGGCGAGCGGGTAGACAATGAGCAGTTCTTC. It codes for CASSLGERVDNEQFF. The chain is built from TRBV5-4 and TRBJ2-1; D might be TRBD2 (6 bases). CDR1 is SGHNT and CDR2 is YYREEE in the germline V gene (reference sequence). The CDR3 sequence is 15 residues long. V shed 0 bases and J shed 5 bases, with 12 bases lying between them.

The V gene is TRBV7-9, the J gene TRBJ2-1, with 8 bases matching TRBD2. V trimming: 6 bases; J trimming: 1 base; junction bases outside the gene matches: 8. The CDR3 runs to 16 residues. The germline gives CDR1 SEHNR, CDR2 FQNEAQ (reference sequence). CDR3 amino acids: CASSGVGRGSYNEQFF. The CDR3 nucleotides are TGTGCCAGCAGTGGGGTCGGGAGGGGGTCCTACAATGAGCAGTTCTTC.

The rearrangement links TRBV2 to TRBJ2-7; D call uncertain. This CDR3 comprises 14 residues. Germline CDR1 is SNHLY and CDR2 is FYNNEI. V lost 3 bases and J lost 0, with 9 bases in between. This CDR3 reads CASSDWNSSYEQYF. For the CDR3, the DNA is TGTGCCAGCAGTGACTGGAACAGCTCCTACGAGCAGTACTTC.

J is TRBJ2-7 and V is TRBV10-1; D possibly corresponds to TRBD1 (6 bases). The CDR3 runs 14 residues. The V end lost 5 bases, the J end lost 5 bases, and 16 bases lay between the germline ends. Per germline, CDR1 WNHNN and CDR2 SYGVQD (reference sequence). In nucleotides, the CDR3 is TGCGCCAGCAGTCCTGCAGGGGTTTCGGACGAGCAGTACTTC. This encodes CASSPAGVSDEQYF.

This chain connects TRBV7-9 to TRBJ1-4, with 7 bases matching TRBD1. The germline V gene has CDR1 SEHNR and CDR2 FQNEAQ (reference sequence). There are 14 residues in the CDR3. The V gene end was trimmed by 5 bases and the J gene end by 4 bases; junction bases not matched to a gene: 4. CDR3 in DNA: TGTGCCAGCAGCCCGGGACAGAGTAATGAAAAACTGTTTTTT. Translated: CASSPGQSNEKLFF.

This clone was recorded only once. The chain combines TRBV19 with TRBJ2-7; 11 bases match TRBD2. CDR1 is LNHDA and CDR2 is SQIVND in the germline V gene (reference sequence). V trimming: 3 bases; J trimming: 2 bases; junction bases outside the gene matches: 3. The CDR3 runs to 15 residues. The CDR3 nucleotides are TGTGCCAGTAGTATCGTACTAGCGGGGGCCTACGAGCAGTACTTC. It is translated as CASSIVLAGAYEQYF. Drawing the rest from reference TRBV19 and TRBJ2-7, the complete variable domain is DGGITQSPKYLFRKEGQNVTLSCEQNLNHDAMYWYRQDPGQGLRLIYYSQIVNDFQKGDIAEGYSVSREKKESFPLTVTSAQKNPTAFYLCASSIVLAGAYEQYFGPGTRLTVT.

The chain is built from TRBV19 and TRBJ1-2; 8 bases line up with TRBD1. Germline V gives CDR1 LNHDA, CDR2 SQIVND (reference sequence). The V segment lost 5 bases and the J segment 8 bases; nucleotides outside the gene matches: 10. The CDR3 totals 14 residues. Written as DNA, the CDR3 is TGTGCCAGTAGTCCTTTAGACAGGGGCCGCGGCTACACCTTC. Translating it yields CASSPLDRGRGYTF. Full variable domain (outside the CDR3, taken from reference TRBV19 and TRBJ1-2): DGGITQSPKYLFRKEGQNVTLSCEQNLNHDAMYWYRQDPGQGLRLIYYSQIVNDFQKGDIAEGYSVSREKKESFPLTVTSAQKNPTAFYLCASSPLDRGRGYTFGSGTRLTVV.

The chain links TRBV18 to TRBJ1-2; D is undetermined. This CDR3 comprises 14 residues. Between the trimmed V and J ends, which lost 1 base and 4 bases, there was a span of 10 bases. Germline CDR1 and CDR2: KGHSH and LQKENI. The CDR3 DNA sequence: TGTGCCAGCTCACCACTCTCTGGACTCTATGGCTACACCTTC. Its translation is CASSPLSGLYGYTF.

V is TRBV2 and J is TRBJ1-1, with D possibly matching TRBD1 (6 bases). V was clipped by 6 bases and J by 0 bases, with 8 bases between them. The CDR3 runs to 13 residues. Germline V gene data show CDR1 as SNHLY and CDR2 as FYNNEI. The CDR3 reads CASRGGLNTEAFF. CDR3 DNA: TGTGCCAGCAGGGGGGGGCTGAACACTGAAGCTTTCTTT.